This TCR beta chain is drawn from a study of cytomegalovirus exposure and HLA in healthy donors. PCR primers comprised 60 Vbeta and 13 Jbeta primers. Sequencing was performed with immunoSEQ multiplex PCR; in TCRdb, only in-frame clones are kept and a portion is missing. The data hold roughly 190,000 clones, with 81% observed a single time. The sample consisted of PBMCs. This TCR was sampled from a man aged 18 to 29 in good health and CMV-seronegative.

Here the CDR3 DNA reads TGTGCCAGCAAGGGTAATCCAGGGCTGAACACCGGGGAGCTGTTTTTT. It translates to CASKGNPGLNTGELFF. This chain connects TRBV2 to TRBJ2-2; D perhaps matches TRBD1 (5 bases). Trimming left V 7 bases short and J 1 base short, with 16 bases between. The CDR3 is 16 residues long. Germline assignment: CDR1 SNHLY and CDR2 FYNNEI.